These 20 T cell receptor beta chains share one sample of origin, sequenced in a study of human T cells and chemical hapten exposure. The authors extracted total RNA from unfractionated whole blood. MiXCR was run by TCRdb on the 5' RACE reads, yielding one entry per CDR3 protein. Of about 140,000 distinct CDR3 sequences listed, roughly 4% are singletons. The receptors come from a female donor in good health.

This clonotype was observed many times. The V call is TRBV20-1, the J call TRBJ1-4; TRBD1 agrees at 9 bases. V shed 3 bases and J 0 bases; nucleotides not matched to a gene: 5. CDR3 length equals 16 residues. Per the germline V gene, CDR1 is DFQATT and CDR2 is SNEGSKA (reference sequence). The DNA for the CDR3 is TGCAGTGCTAGGGGCCGGGACAGGGCAACTAATGAAAAACTGTTTTTT. Amino acid sequence: CSARGRDRATNEKLFF.

About this clonotype: A read error may explain this, as a much larger clone is one base away. The V call is TRBV6-1, the J call TRBJ1-2, with unresolved D. The CDR3 has 12 amino acids. The germline V gene encodes CDR1 MNHNS and CDR2 SASEGT. Trimming cost V 0 bases and J 6 bases, with 5 bases left between them. CDR3 sequence (DNA): TGTGCCAGCAGTGAAGCTGGCGATGGCTACACCTTC. It encodes CASSEAGDGYTF.

This clonotype was seen many times. This rearrangement joins TRBV5-1 to TRBJ2-3; 8 nucleotides agree with TRBD2. The CDR3 spans 15 residues. Trimming cost V 0 bases and J 1 base; bases outside gene matches: 1. Germline V gives CDR1 SGHRS, CDR2 YFSETQ. CDR3 sequence (DNA): TGCGCCAGCAGCTTGGTCGGGGGGGGCACAGATACGCAGTATTTT. This gives the protein CASSLVGGGTDTQYF.

This clonotype was detected ten times or more. The chain employs TRBV7-9 and TRBJ2-4; the D gene could be TRBD1 or TRBD2 (5 bases each). The V gene's germline CDR1 is SEHNR and CDR2 FQNEAQ (reference sequence). The V end lost 4 bases, the J end lost 2 bases, and 18 bases lay between the germline ends. The CDR3 has 17 amino acids. Written as DNA, the CDR3 is TGTGCCAGCAGCTCCCGAGAGGCAGGGAGCTCCAAAAACATTCAGTACTTC. It encodes CASSSREAGSSKNIQYF.

This clonotype occurred many times. The rearrangement joins TRBV5-1 to TRBJ1-1; 7 positions agree with TRBD1. Germline CDR1 is SGHRS and CDR2 is YFSETQ. The CDR3 has 13 residues. J lost 3 bases, V lost 2 bases, and 1 base had no gene match. The CDR3 here is CASSFDRDTEAFF. The CDR3 nucleotides read TGCGCCAGCAGCTTTGACAGGGACACTGAAGCTTTCTTT.

This clonotype occurred many times. The V gene is TRBV25-1, the J gene TRBJ2-3; D is unresolved. The length of the CDR3 is 15 residues. Between the trimmed V and J ends, which lost 4 bases and 0 bases, there was a span of 11 bases. CDR1 and CDR2 (germline): MGHDK, SYGVNS. The CDR3 DNA sequence: TGTGCCAGCAGTGGAGGACGGTATAGCACAGATACGCAGTATTTT. Protein sequence: CASSGGRYSTDTQYF.

This clonotype appeared a few times. One end of the junction is discordant with germline, which a read error may explain. This rearrangement joins TRBV7-9 to TRBJ1-2; no firm D call. Per the germline V gene, CDR1 is SEHNR and CDR2 is FQNEAQ (reference sequence). The CDR3 is 14 amino acids. As DNA, the CDR3 is TGTGCCAGCATCCCAGACGCCTCTAACGATGGCTACACCTTC. It encodes CASIPDASNDGYTF.

As to this clonotype: Just one base apart from a much larger clone, this may be a read error. The genes are TRBV3-1 and TRBJ1-2; D not certain. This CDR3 has 15 residues. Germline loops: CDR1 LGHDT, CDR2 YNNKEL (reference sequence). CDR3 nucleotide sequence: TGTGCCAGCAGCCAAGTTAGCGGAGCTAACGATGGCTACACCTTC. Its protein is CASSQVSGANDGYTF.

This clonotype has only a few counts. V is TRBV7-6 and J is TRBJ1-1, with D unresolved. There are 14 residues in the CDR3. Germline CDR1 is SGHVS and CDR2 is FNYEAQ. V shed 1 base and J shed 0 bases, with 6 bases lying between them. The DNA for the CDR3 is TGTGCCAGCAGCTTAGATTACATGAACACTGAAGCTTTCTTT. Translated, it gives CASSLDYMNTEAFF.

This clonotype was found many times. The chain links TRBV5-1 to TRBJ1-4; D not resolved. Between the trimmed V and J ends, which lost 2 bases and 4 bases, there was a span of 9 bases. Germline V gives CDR1 SGHRS, CDR2 YFSETQ. This CDR3 is 14 amino acids long. The CDR3 loop reads CASSFGRLNEKLFF. In nucleotides, the CDR3 is TGCGCCAGCAGCTTTGGACGGCTTAATGAAAAACTGTTTTTT.

This clonotype was counted many times. The chain couples TRBV10-3 to TRBJ1-1; a weak D match, TRBD1 (6 bases). From germline, CDR1 is ENHRY and CDR2 SYGVKD. V shed 9 bases and J shed 1 base, with 18 bases lying between them. The CDR3 is 15 residues long. The CDR3 loop is CAIRGRGGENTEAFF. The CDR3 nucleotides are TGTGCCATACGTGGGAGGGGGGGGGAGAACACTGAAGCTTTCTTT.

This clonotype has a handful of counts. J is TRBJ1-5 and V is TRBV11-3, with 11 bases identical to TRBD1. Germline CDR1 and CDR2: SGHNT and YENEEA. The CDR3 loop spans 14 amino acids. J was trimmed by 5 bases and V by 6 bases; bases with no gene match: 3. CDR3 loop: CASSGQGAYQPQHF. The CDR3, as DNA: TGTGCCAGCAGTGGACAGGGGGCGTATCAGCCCCAGCATTTT.

This clonotype has a count of ten or more. V gene TRBV7-9 combines with J gene TRBJ2-7; D is undetermined. Germline V gene lookup returns CDR1 SEHNR and CDR2 FQNEAQ (reference sequence). V was shortened by 0 bases and J by 5 bases, with 11 bases between the two germline ends. This CDR3 has 14 amino acids. The CDR3 region has the DNA TGTGCCAGCAGCTTAGCTTTCGGTGGTCACGAGCAGTACTTC. Protein product: CASSLAFGGHEQYF.

This clonotype showed up many times. The rearrangement links TRBV13 to TRBJ2-2; D is unresolved. Trimming pared 5 bases from V and 5 bases from J, leaving 9 bases between. The CDR3 is 13 amino acids. Germline V gene lookup returns CDR1 PRHDT and CDR2 FYEKMQ (reference sequence). CDR3 residues: CASSRSRTGELFF. The CDR3 DNA sequence: TGTGCCAGCAGCAGGTCGAGGACCGGGGAGCTGTTTTTT.

This clonotype was counted at least ten times. The CDR3 region is CASSGTEYGYTF. CDR3 DNA: TGTGCCAGCAGTGGGACGGAGTATGGCTACACCTTC. The chain is built from TRBV2 and TRBJ1-2; D unclear. V was clipped by 4 bases and J by 5 bases, with 8 bases between them. This CDR3 region has 12 residues. Germline CDR1 and CDR2: SNHLY and FYNNEI.

This clonotype was picked up a small number of times. V gene TRBV5-1 combines with J gene TRBJ2-1; a weak D match, TRBD2 (5 bases). The CDR3 sequence is 14 residues long. Trimming removed 4 bases from V and 2 bases from J, with 10 bases in between. Germline CDR1 and CDR2: SGHRS and YFSETQ. CDR3 DNA sequence: TGCGCCAGCAGCCCGGCAGCGGCCTACAATGAGCAGTTCTTC. It codes for CASSPAAAYNEQFF.

This clonotype was detected many times. This chain uses TRBV20-1 with TRBJ1-1, with D possibly matching TRBD1 (6 bases). The germline gives CDR1 DFQATT, CDR2 SNEGSKA (reference sequence). V lost 3 bases, J lost 4 bases, and 21 bases lay in between. The CDR3 is made up of 16 amino acids. DNA of the CDR3: TGCAGTGCTAGTGCTGGGACACGGGCGTGGGCCACTGAAGCTTTCTTT. Its translation is CSASAGTRAWATEAFF.

As concerns this clonotype: A much larger clone differs from this one at a single base, so this may be a read error. This chain links TRBV6-2 or TRBV6-3 with TRBJ2-1; 7 bases match TRBD1. Germline CDR1 reads MNHEY; CDR2 reads SVGEGT. The CDR3 is made up of 15 amino acids. The CDR3 region has the DNA TGTGCCAGCAGTCAGGAGACAGGGCACTACGATGAGCAGTTCTTC. It encodes CASSQETGHYDEQFF.

This clonotype was seen ten or more times. The chain joins TRBV4-3 to TRBJ2-3, with D unresolved. V dropped 5 bases and J dropped 1 base, with 10 bases sitting between them. Per the germline V gene, CDR1 is LGHNA and CDR2 is YSLEER. The CDR3 runs to 14 residues. The CDR3 reads CASSSTQRTDTQYF. The CDR3 coding sequence is TGCGCCAGCAGCTCAACGCAGCGCACAGATACGCAGTATTTT.

In its sample, this clonotype was seen many times. The CDR3 reads CATSSDRRYQLHF. In nucleotides, the CDR3 is TGTGCCACCAGCAGTGATCGCCGTTACCAACTCCACTTT. The chain recombines TRBV15 with TRBJ1-6; no definite D call. The CDR3 covers 13 residues. The germline CDR1 and CDR2 sequences are LNHNV and YYDKDF (reference sequence). V lost 3 bases and J lost 16, with 16 bases in between.